This T cell receptor (beta chain) was captured by sequencing in a study of blood T cell repertoires in COVID-19 (TCRdb year 2020). About the study as a whole: The collaborator samples originated in the United States, Italy and Spain and spanned the acute and convalescent phases of COVID-19. The material from the prospective study consisted of cDNA or gDNA derived from T cells, B-cell-depleted T cells, or PBMCs. Subjects who had been exposed to COVID-19, were actively infected with it, or had recovered from it provided the deeply sampled blood TCRbeta repertoires that made up the dataset. A freely available public database, intended as a resource for researchers studying the immune response to SARS-CoV-2, is where the repertoires were released. The samples were drawn from two sources: the first 160 participants of the ongoing ImmuneRACE study, and 1,000 to 1,500 subjects contributed by 6 global collaborators. Sample metadata almost always included a de-identified subject ID, COVID-19 status, age in years and sex. Where available, HLA class I and class II types were obtained from metadata supplied by the sample provider rather than from assay-based typing. Findings and caveats that apply to the study as a whole: The quantity of clinical and demographic metadata differed by source and by participant and was supplied without curation.

The immunoSEQ Assay, a bias-controlled multiplex PCR, was used to amplify TCRbeta CDR3 regions from genomic DNA. On the study's bioinformatics: Within the assay, amplification of reference gene primers was used to estimate how many nucleated cells each sample contained. Sequence reads were collapsed and filtered to measure the absolute abundance of every unique TCRbeta CDR3 rearrangement. For each sample, productive Simpson clonality was calculated by taking the square root of Simpson's diversity index across productive rearrangements. TCRdb's version of the immuneACCESS table is confined to in-frame rearrangements and falls short of the full clone set. An unresolved V gene accounts for under half of the shortfall where checked; the remainder is of unknown origin. V and J calls and clone size are those listed in that table; D and trimming were worked out from the DNA. This sample has about 190,000 clones in its table, and 70% to 90% of those were observed once. Of the sample, under 7.5% falls within the top ten clones.

Looking up the germline V gene (reference sequence) yields CDR1 SEHNR and CDR2 FQNEAQ. From the cysteine up to the phenylalanine, the CDR3 has a length of 19 residues. Only the CDR3 region is kept as DNA, spanning 57 bases read in frame from base 1. V drops 5 bases and J drops 0 bases, leaving 20 bases in between. At one collaborating source in Seattle, patients were enrolled during active infection and were followed longitudinally through the course of disease. The collaborating institutions used their own protocols to collect whole blood in K2EDTA tubes. For TCRbeta analysis, collaborators shipped samples in one of three forms: frozen whole blood, isolated PBMCs, or DNA extracted from either of those sample types. Details on this clone: Its target antigen remains unknown. The sample holds no much larger clone one base away, and base qualities are not on file.

The specimen was peripheral blood. This receptor was obtained from a man of 80 years or more with COVID-19, enrolled during active disease. The chain couples TRBV7-9 to TRBJ1-6, with no reliable assignment of the D segment. At the DNA level, the sequence is TGTGCCAGCAGCCCACTCCCTCGGTCCGCTAGCTCCTATAATTCACCCCTCCACTTT. It encodes CASSPLPRSASSYNSPLHF.